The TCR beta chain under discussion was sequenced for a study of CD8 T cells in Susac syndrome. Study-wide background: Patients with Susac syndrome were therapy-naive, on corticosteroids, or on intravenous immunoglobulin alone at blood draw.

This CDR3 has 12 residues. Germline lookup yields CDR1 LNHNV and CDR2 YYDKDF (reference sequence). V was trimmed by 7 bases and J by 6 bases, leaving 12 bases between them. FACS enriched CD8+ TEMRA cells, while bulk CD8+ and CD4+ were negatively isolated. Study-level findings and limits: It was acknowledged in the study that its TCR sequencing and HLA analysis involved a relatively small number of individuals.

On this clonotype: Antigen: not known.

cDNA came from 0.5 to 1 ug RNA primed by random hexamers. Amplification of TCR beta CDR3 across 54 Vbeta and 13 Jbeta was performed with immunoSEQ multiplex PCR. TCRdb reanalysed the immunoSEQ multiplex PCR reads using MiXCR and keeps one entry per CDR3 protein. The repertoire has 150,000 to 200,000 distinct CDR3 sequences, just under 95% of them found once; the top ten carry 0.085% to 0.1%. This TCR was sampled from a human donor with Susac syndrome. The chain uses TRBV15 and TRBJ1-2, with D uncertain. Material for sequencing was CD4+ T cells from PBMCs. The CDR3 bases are TGTGCCACCACCTCAAGGACGGATGGCTACACCTTC. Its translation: CATTSRTDGYTF.